The clone carrying this TCR beta chain was counted once. Per the germline V gene, CDR1 is MNHNY and CDR2 is SVGAGI (reference sequence). Trimming cost V 7 bases and J 5 bases; bases outside gene matches: 7. The CDR3 has 14 amino acids. These data belong to a study of blood T cell repertoires in COVID-19. Overall study context: Italy, Spain and the United States were the sources of the convalescent and acute COVID-19 samples. PBMCs, B-cell-depleted T cells, or T cells provided the cDNA or gDNA that made up the material.

In the original workflow: The authors estimated nucleated cell counts from reference gene primer amplification. Data came from immunoSEQ multiplex PCR; TCRdb stores just in-frame clones and leaves some out. V and J calls and clone size are those listed in that table; D and trimming were worked out from the DNA. The data show more than 150,000 clones, 75% to 85% seen once. Sequencing input: peripheral blood. This TCR came from a woman in her 50s with acute or convalescent COVID-19. The chain has TRBV6-6 and TRBJ2-3, with TRBD1 matching 9 bases. The CDR3 DNA sequence: TGTGCCAGCACCCCGGGACAGGGCAGAGATACGCAGTATTTT. As protein: CASTPGQGRDTQYF.